This is a list of T cell receptor beta chains from one sample in a study of regulatory T cells in long-lasting Graves disease. TCRdb reanalysed the multiplex PCR reads using MiXCR and keeps one entry per CDR3 protein. The data contain under 800,000 distinct CDR3 sequences, around 15% of them singletons. These data were also reused for a study on T cells in Graves' hyperthyroidism and ophthalmopathy.

The sample consisted of peripheral blood mononuclear cells (PBMCs), taken at new diagnosis, from a patient treated with antithyroid drugs. These receptors all stem from a woman aged 25-40 years with Graves disease. The CDR3 runs from the conserved cysteine through the conserved F or W. A D gene is named only where the DNA matches it firmly. A row's size may be missing; if present it is once, few, many or a size class.

v_call: TRBV7-9
clone_size: many
j_call: TRBJ2-3
d_call: -
cdr3_nt: TGTGCCAGCAGCGCTTGGGGGGCGGCAGATACGCAGTATTTT
cdr3_aa: CASSAWGAADTQYF

v_call: TRBV7-9
clone_size: -
j_call: TRBJ2-5
d_call: TRBD1
cdr3_nt: TGTGCCAGCAGCACCCTCGACAGGGGGGGCGAGACCCAGTACTTC
cdr3_aa: CASSTLDRGGETQYF

v_call: TRBV5-1
clone_size: -
j_call: TRBJ1-2
d_call: TRBD1
cdr3_nt: TGTGCCAGCGAGACAGGGCAAGGAGGCGGGGGCTACACCTTC
cdr3_aa: CASETGQGGGGYTF

v_call: TRBV20-1
clone_size: -
j_call: TRBJ2-7
d_call: TRBD2
cdr3_nt: TGCAGTGCTAGAAGCCCCGGACTAGCGGGACATCTTGATACCTACGAGCAGTACTTC
cdr3_aa: CSARSPGLAGHLDTYEQYF

v_call: TRBV7-9
clone_size: many
j_call: TRBJ2-1
d_call: TRBD1
cdr3_nt: TGTGCCAGCAGCTGGGACAGCTACAATGAGCAGTTCTTC
cdr3_aa: CASSWDSYNEQFF

v_call: TRBV7-3
clone_size: -
j_call: TRBJ2-5
d_call: -
cdr3_nt: TGTGCCAGCAGCCTAGGACCTATGTCAGAGACCCAGTACTTC
cdr3_aa: CASSLGPMSETQYF

v_call: TRBV15
clone_size: once
j_call: TRBJ2-1
d_call: TRBD2
cdr3_nt: TGTGCCACCAGCAGCGGCGGGAGCGCAATTTGGGAGCAGTTCTTC
cdr3_aa: CATSSGGSAIWEQFF

v_call: TRBV29-1
clone_size: -
j_call: TRBJ1-3
d_call: -
cdr3_nt: TGCAGCGTAGCCGGGACCGCGTTAGAAAGCTCTGGAAACACCATATATTTT
cdr3_aa: CSVAGTALESSGNTIYF

v_call: TRBV27
clone_size: many
j_call: TRBJ2-3
d_call: TRBD2
cdr3_nt: TGTGCCAGCAGCCCATCTAGCGGGCAGGGGAATACGCAGTATTTT
cdr3_aa: CASSPSSGQGNTQYF

v_call: TRBV28
clone_size: -
j_call: TRBJ2-3
d_call: -
cdr3_nt: TGTGCCAGCAGTTTATCCCTAGTAGATACGCAGTATTTT
cdr3_aa: CASSLSLVDTQYF

v_call: TRBV28
clone_size: many
j_call: TRBJ2-2
d_call: TRBD2
cdr3_nt: TGTGCCAGCTGGAAGAGGACTAGCAGCACCGGGGAGCTGTTTTTT
cdr3_aa: CASWKRTSSTGELFF

v_call: TRBV28
clone_size: -
j_call: TRBJ2-1
d_call: -
cdr3_nt: TGTGCCAGCACAGGGGCGCTTAAGTTCTATGAGCAGTTCTTC
cdr3_aa: CASTGALKFYEQFF

v_call: TRBV5-1
clone_size: -
j_call: TRBJ1-2
d_call: -
cdr3_nt: TGCGCCAGCAGCTTGGTCGTAGGATTGAAGCATGGCTACACCTTC
cdr3_aa: CASSLVVGLKHGYTF

v_call: TRBV12-3/TRBV12-4
clone_size: many
j_call: TRBJ2-3
d_call: TRBD2
cdr3_nt: TGTGCCAGCAGTTTGTGCGAGCGCGGGAGGGCCGTGAAAGCAGATACGCAGTATTTT
cdr3_aa: CASSLCERGRAVKADTQYF

v_call: TRBV20-1
clone_size: -
j_call: TRBJ1-1
d_call: TRBD1
cdr3_nt: TGCAGTGCTAGAGCGAATAAGAGACAGGGTGAAGCTTTCTTT
cdr3_aa: CSARANKRQGEAFF

v_call: TRBV7-2
clone_size: many
j_call: TRBJ2-7
d_call: -
cdr3_nt: TGTGCCAGCAGTTCCGGGACCGAGTACGAGCAGTACTTC
cdr3_aa: CASSSGTEYEQYF

v_call: TRBV5-6
clone_size: -
j_call: TRBJ2-7
d_call: -
cdr3_nt: TGTGCCAGCACTATCGGGACGAGAGAAATGGACTACGAGCAGTACTTC
cdr3_aa: CASTIGTREMDYEQYF